This entry describes one T cell receptor (beta chain). Its antigen remains unknown. The data belong to a study of cytotoxic CD8 clonotypes in ibrutinib-treated CLL. Study in general: 24 partial and 2 complete responses; at median 68 months, approximately 14 remitted, 12 progressed.

Produced via immunoSEQ multiplex PCR; TCRdb's table is partial and in-frame only. Altogether fewer than 75,000 clones are present, about 72% being singletons, with the ten largest covering roughly two fifths. Overall study results and limits: Researchers report that baseline clonality outpaced age-matched healthy donors and tracked circulating CD8+ T-cell counts. Clonality went higher at ibrutinib response and then dropped back toward baseline at progression.

This CDR3 region has 15 residues. Trimming left V 0 bases short and J 2 bases short, with 10 bases between. Germline V CDR1 and CDR2: GTSNPN, SVGIG (reference sequence). Here the sequenced sample was PBMCs, taken after 12 months of ibrutinib treatment. The sequence was collected from a human donor with chronic lymphocytic leukemia. This chain links TRBV30 with TRBJ2-2; D is possibly TRBD1 (5 bases). The CDR3 DNA sequence: TGTGCCTGGAGTGTACCGGACACTAACACCGGGGAGCTGTTTTTT. Translation gives CAWSVPDTNTGELFF.